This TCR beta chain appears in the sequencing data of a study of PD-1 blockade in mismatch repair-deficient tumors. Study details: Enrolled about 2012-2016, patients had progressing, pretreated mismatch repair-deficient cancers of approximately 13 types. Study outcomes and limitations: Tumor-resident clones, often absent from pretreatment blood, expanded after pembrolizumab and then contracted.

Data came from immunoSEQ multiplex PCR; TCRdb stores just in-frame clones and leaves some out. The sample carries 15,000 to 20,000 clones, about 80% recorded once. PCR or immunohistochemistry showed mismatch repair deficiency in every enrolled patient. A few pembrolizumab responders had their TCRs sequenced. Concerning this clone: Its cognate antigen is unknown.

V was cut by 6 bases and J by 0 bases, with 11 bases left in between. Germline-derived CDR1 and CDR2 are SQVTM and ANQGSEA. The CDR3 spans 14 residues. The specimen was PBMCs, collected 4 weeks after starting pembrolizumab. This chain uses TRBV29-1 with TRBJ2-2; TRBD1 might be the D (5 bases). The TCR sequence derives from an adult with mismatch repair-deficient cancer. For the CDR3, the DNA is TGCAGCGTGGTACAGGAATCGAACACCGGGGAGCTGTTTTTT. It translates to CSVVQESNTGELFF.